The T cell receptor beta chain described here comes from a study of Graves' ophthalmopathy and Graves' hyperthyroidism. The overall study: Before any treatment, peripheral blood was taken at the initial diagnosis.

For repertoire sequencing, the TCR beta CDR3 regions were amplified from RNA transcripts. HTBI-primed first-round RT-PCR preceded second-round multiplex PCR. One entry per CDR3 protein, called by TCRdb with MiXCR from the multiplex PCR reads. The sample has fewer than 650,000 distinct CDR3 sequences; about 24% are singletons. J lost 1 base, V lost 4 bases, and 4 bases had no gene match. Germline-derived CDR1 and CDR2 are SGDLS and YYNGEE. CDR3 length equals 16 residues. Participants with hyperthyroidism, aged 18 to 65, were newly diagnosed with under 2 months' duration. Diagnosis was based on clinical symptoms, serum thyroxine, TRAb, thyroid ultrasound and orbital computed tomography. This clonotype came up a few times. The antigen is undetermined. Study-wide results and limits: The study's model predicted ophthalmopathy progression at 65% to 71% sensitivity and almost 75% specificity.

This receptor was identified in a woman aged 18-29 years with stable Graves' hyperthyroidism. Some clones in this sample may be carry-over from other donors' samples. Material: peripheral blood. The V gene is TRBV9, the J gene TRBJ2-5, with 13 bases aligning to TRBD2. The CDR3 loop is CASSIGTSGVQETQYF. DNA of the CDR3: TGTGCCAGCAGCATCGGGACTAGCGGGGTCCAAGAGACCCAGTACTTC.